This T cell receptor (beta chain) was sequenced for a study of T cells in Graves' hyperthyroidism and ophthalmopathy. About the study: Pretreatment peripheral blood was obtained at initial diagnosis.

RNA transcripts served as the template for amplifying TCR beta CDR3 regions. During a first-round RT-PCR of the TCR CDR3, the HTBI primer set was used. TCRdb re-derived calls from the multiplex PCR reads in MiXCR, one entry per CDR3 protein. The sample has hundreds of thousands of distinct CDR3 sequences, roughly 15% seen once; the top ten hold under 15%. Study-level points and caveats: The model's output predicted ophthalmopathy at a median of 6.5 months prior to onset.

This clonotype was detected ten times or more. Its cognate antigen is unknown. This CDR3 region has 14 residues. Germline V gives CDR1 LGHNA, CDR2 YSLEER. Trimming stripped 3 bases from V and 3 bases from J, with 12 bases between. Those patients with uncontrolled infection, other autoimmune disease, pregnancy or lactation were excluded. The sequencing input was blood. The source of this sequence is a woman in her forties or fifties with Graves' ophthalmopathy. The V call is TRBV4-3, the J call TRBJ2-7; possible D gene TRBD1, 6 bases. The CDR3, as DNA: TGCGCCAGCAGCCAGGGGGCCTTCAGCTACGAGCAGTACTTC. This sequence encodes CASSQGAFSYEQYF.